The clone carrying this T cell receptor beta chain was seen repeatedly, ten times or more. Its target is not known. The data originate from a study of T-cell reconstitution after alpha-beta-depleted transplantation in children. Whole-study findings and limits: Approximately two months post-transplant, alpha-beta T cells reportedly originated from several hundred expanded graft clones. Some patients' high day-60 TCRbeta diversity was traced to surviving recipient T cells and thymic progenitors. T-cell counts and diversity at one year following transplant were attributed mainly to newly produced T cells.

This CDR3 is 12 amino acids long. The V and J ends lost 5 bases and 12 bases respectively, with 16 bases between them. The authors prepared the TCRbeta library with unique molecular identifiers. One entry per CDR3 protein results from TCRdb running MiXCR on the PCR reads. This sample has 200,000 to 300,000 distinct CDR3 sequences, with around 7.5% found just once. This TCR was recovered from a male patient under 18 who had a stem cell transplant for acute lymphoblastic leukemia, so the T cells may come from the graft donor. The rearrangement joins TRBV12-3 or TRBV12-4 to TRBJ1-2, with a tentative D call TRBD1 (6 bases). The sequencing here drew on PBMCs, mostly from graft donor cells, taken 180 days after TCRalphabeta/CD19-depleted stem cell transplant. This CDR3 is CASSPRQAEHTF. The CDR3 DNA reads as TGTGCCAGCAGTCCGAGACAGGCCGAGCACACCTTC.